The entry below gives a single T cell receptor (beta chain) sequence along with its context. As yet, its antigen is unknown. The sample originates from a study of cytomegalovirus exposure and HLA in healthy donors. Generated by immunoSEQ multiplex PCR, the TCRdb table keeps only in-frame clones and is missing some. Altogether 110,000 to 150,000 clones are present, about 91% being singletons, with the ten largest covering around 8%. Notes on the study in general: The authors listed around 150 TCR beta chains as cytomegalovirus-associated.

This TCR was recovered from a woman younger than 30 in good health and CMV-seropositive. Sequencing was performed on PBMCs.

In DNA, the CDR3 is TGTGCCAGCAGCAGGACTAGCGGGGACAGCTCCTACAATGAGCAGTTCTTC. As protein: CASSRTSGDSSYNEQFF. This chain joins TRBV5-4 and TRBJ2-1, with 12 bases fitting TRBD2. The CDR3 is 17 residues long. The junction had 5 bases not matched to a gene; V was cut back by 4 bases and J by 0 bases. CDR1 is SGHNT, CDR2 YYREEE, per germline (reference sequence).